One sample yielded the 2 T cell receptor beta chains listed below, sequenced in a study of blood T cell repertoires in COVID-19. This table comes from immunoSEQ multiplex PCR, and its TCRdb copy is limited to in-frame clones, with some not included. The data contain around 250,000 clones, 88% of them singletons. Specimen: PBMCs or T cells enriched from blood (not recorded which). These receptors were obtained from a woman between 35 and 50 years old who had been exposed to COVID-19.

This clone was counted a few times. This chain uses TRBV20-1 with TRBJ2-7; 7 bases agree with TRBD2. This CDR3 region has 11 residues. CDR1 DFQATT and CDR2 SNEGSKA come from the germline V gene (reference sequence). V gave up 6 bases and J gave up 7 bases; unmatched junction bases: 6. The DNA for the CDR3 is TGCAGTGCCATGACTAGCCGGGAGCAGTACGTC. Amino acid sequence: CSAMTSREQYV.

The V and J genes are TRBV7-9 and TRBJ1-6; 8 bases are shared with TRBD1. The V gene's germline CDR1 is SEHNR and CDR2 FQNEAQ (reference sequence). V was pared by 2 bases and J by 7 bases, with 4 bases of the junction left unmatched. CDR3 length: 15 amino acids. The CDR3 DNA reads as TGTGCCAGCAGCTTAATGGGACAGGCCAATTCACCCCTCCACTTT. Translated, it gives CASSLMGQANSPLHF.